The next 6 T cell receptor beta chains were all read from a single sample in a study of monozygotic twins with inflammatory bowel disease. TCRdb re-called the 5' RACE reads and catalogs CDR3 proteins one per entry, DNA excluded. The sample's table shows around 150,000 distinct CDR3 sequences. What was sequenced was blood. These receptors were obtained from a human donor with ulcerative colitis or Crohn's disease, or a healthy co-twin of an affected twin (not recorded which).

The rearrangement links TRBV6-2 or TRBV6-3 to TRBJ2-7; TCRdb names TRBD2, which stays unverified in the absence of DNA. In germline, CDR1 is MNHEY, CDR2 SVGEGT. The CDR3 has 21 amino acids. CDR3 in amino acids: CASSYSGGNVGLAGMSYEQYF.

This chain connects TRBV30 to TRBJ1-3; TCRdb names TRBD1, which stays unverified in the absence of DNA. Germline values: CDR1 GTSNPN, CDR2 SVGIG (reference sequence). The CDR3 spans 15 residues. CDR3 in amino acids: CAWSQGGTSGNTIYF.

The J gene is TRBJ1-6, the V gene TRBV5-1; TCRdb's D gene call, TRBD1, goes unchecked for lack of DNA. Germline V lookup: CDR1 SGHRS, CDR2 YFSETQ. The CDR3 runs 15 residues. This chain's CDR3 is CASSLWDRGSSPLHF.

The chain links TRBV6-1 to TRBJ1-6; checking the TCRdb D call of TRBD1 is not possible without DNA. There are 17 residues in the CDR3. Germline CDR1 reads MNHNS; CDR2 reads SASEGT. Here the CDR3 reads CASSIRDPSSYNSPLHF.

The CDR3 loop reads CASSSPSWEREQFF. The V call is TRBV12-3 or TRBV12-4, the J call TRBJ2-1; the TCRdb call, TRBD1, lacks DNA for checking. The CDR3 is 14 amino acids.

The chain joins TRBV25-1 to TRBJ1-5; the TRBD1 assignment by TCRdb is unverifiable without DNA. CDR3 length: 16 residues. From germline, CDR1 is MGHDK and CDR2 SYGVNS. This CDR3 is CASSDRNGTGFQPQHF.